This entry lists 25 T cell receptor beta chains sequenced from one sample in a study of shared clonotypes between healthy human individuals. Naive CD8 cells comprised CD45RO-negative, CCR7-positively selected cells, excluding terminally differentiated effector memory CD45RA+ cells. This table comes from immunoSEQ multiplex PCR, and its TCRdb copy is limited to in-frame clones, with some not included. The data contain about 2 million clones, about 94% of them singletons. The material sequenced was naive CD8+ T cells sorted from blood. The receptor set was obtained from a man in his late teens or twenties in good health.

The chain carries TRBV13 and TRBJ2-5; 7 bases map to TRBD1. Germline V gene data show CDR1 as PRHDT and CDR2 as FYEKMQ (reference sequence). V shed 5 bases, J shed 2 bases, and the junction held 11 bases outside the gene matches. CDR3 length equals 16 residues. The CDR3 DNA reads as TGTGCCAGCAGCCCCGGCAGGGGGTTTTTTCAAGAGACCCAGTACTTC. It specifies CASSPGRGFFQETQYF.

The chain couples TRBV9 to TRBJ1-1; tentatively, D is TRBD1 (6 bases). The CDR3 loop spans 15 amino acids. Trimming left V 0 bases short and J 3 bases short, with 12 bases between. Germline-derived CDR1 and CDR2 are SGDLS and YYNGEE. CDR3 sequence: CASSVAHREDTEAFF. The DNA of the CDR3 is TGTGCCAGCAGCGTAGCTCACAGGGAGGACACTGAAGCTTTCTTT.

This rearrangement joins TRBV4-1 to TRBJ2-3; D is undetermined. The CDR3 has 15 residues. Germline values: CDR1 MGHRA, CDR2 YSYEKL. The V gene lost 7 bases and the J gene lost 1 base, with 15 bases spanning the gap. CDR3 sequence reads: CASKFTLAGTDTQYF. The CDR3 nucleotides are TGCGCCAGCAAATTCACACTGGCCGGCACAGATACGCAGTATTTT.

As for this clone: This sample also contains other DNA sequences that code for the same CDR3. The V gene is TRBV5-4, the J gene TRBJ2-5, with D possibly being TRBD1 (6 bases). Germline CDR1 reads SGHNT; CDR2 reads YYREEE (reference sequence). V lost 0 bases to trimming and J lost 3 bases, with 6 bases between them. CDR3 length: 13 amino acids. The CDR3 region has the DNA TGTGCCAGCAGCTTGGACAGGGAAGAGACCCAGTACTTC. Protein: CASSLDREETQYF.

The CDR3 DNA reads TGTGCCAGTTCTCAGGGGTATAGCAATCAGCCCCAGCATTTT. Its protein is CASSQGYSNQPQHF. V gene TRBV27 combines with J gene TRBJ1-5; D is perhaps TRBD1 (6 bases). V lost 9 bases and J lost 0, with 12 bases in between. Per germline, CDR1 MNHEY and CDR2 SMNVEV (reference sequence). The CDR3 spans 14 residues.

The chain has TRBV18 and TRBJ2-7; 10 bases match TRBD2. J lost 2 bases, V lost 0 bases, and 4 bases had no gene match. This CDR3 comprises 16 residues. The V gene's germline CDR1 is KGHSH and CDR2 LQKENI. The CDR3 is CASSPPASGSTYEQYF. In DNA form, the CDR3 reads TGTGCCAGCTCACCACCCGCTAGCGGGAGTACCTACGAGCAGTACTTC.

The chain couples TRBV27 to TRBJ1-1; 8 positions match TRBD1. This CDR3 region has 17 residues. Germline trimming cut 1 base from V and 3 bases from J; bases unmatched to any gene: 10. Germline CDR1 MNHEY, CDR2 SMNVEV (reference sequence). DNA for the CDR3: TGTGCCAGCAGTTTATTAGGTCCCAGGGGGCTGGACACTGAAGCTTTCTTT. Protein product: CASSLLGPRGLDTEAFF.

J is TRBJ2-2 and V is TRBV5-6; TRBD2 is a possible D gene (6 bases). Trimming took 2 bases from V and 7 from J, leaving 9 bases between them. This CDR3 region has 13 residues. The germline gives CDR1 SGHDT, CDR2 YYEEEE. The CDR3 region is CASSFGGIGELFF. The CDR3 DNA reads as TGTGCCAGCAGCTTCGGGGGAATCGGGGAGCTGTTTTTT.

V usage is TRBV5-1 and J usage is TRBJ2-5; no clear D. The CDR3 sequence is 14 residues long. The germline V and J ends were trimmed by 1 base and 3 bases, with 10 bases remaining between them. Germline CDR1 and CDR2: SGHRS and YFSETQ. DNA for the CDR3: TGCGCCAGCAGCTTGTGGACGACCAAAGAGACCCAGTACTTC. Residues: CASSLWTTKETQYF.

The chain combines TRBV29-1 with TRBJ2-2; no clear D gene. The CDR3 runs 14 residues. V dropped 4 bases and J dropped 3 bases, with 12 bases sitting between them. CDR1 is SQVTM, CDR2 ANQGSEA, per germline. CDR3 bases: TGCAGCGTTGTTCCACAGATAGACACCGGGGAGCTGTTTTTT. Residues: CSVVPQIDTGELFF.

This rearrangement joins TRBV11-3 to TRBJ2-3, with TRBD2 matching 13 bases. Trimming at V came to 5 bases and at J to 3 bases, leaving 5 bases not matched to a gene. The germline CDR1 and CDR2 sequences are SGHNT and YENEEA. This CDR3 is built from 16 residues. The CDR3 is CASSEPGLAGTDTQYF. The CDR3 DNA sequence: TGTGCCAGCAGCGAACCGGGACTAGCGGGGACAGATACGCAGTATTTT.

The gene calls are TRBV28 and TRBJ1-5; D is perhaps TRBD1 (5 bases). This CDR3 contains 18 residues. V gave up 5 bases and J gave up 3 bases, with 23 bases separating them. Germline-derived CDR1 and CDR2 are MDHEN and SYDVKM. The CDR3 protein is CASSPPFREAGSNQPQHF. DNA of the CDR3: TGTGCCAGCAGTCCTCCTTTCAGGGAGGCGGGTTCCAATCAGCCCCAGCATTTT.

The chain recombines TRBV6-5 with TRBJ1-1, with unresolved D. Trimming removed 2 bases from V and 7 bases from J, with 5 bases in between. Per the germline V gene, CDR1 is MNHEY and CDR2 is SVGAGI. The CDR3 contains 11 residues. CDR3 sequence: CASSYRDEAFF. CDR3 coding DNA: TGTGCCAGCAGTTACAGAGATGAAGCTTTCTTT.

The rearrangement links TRBV5-6 to TRBJ2-2; the D gene is possibly TRBD2 (5 bases). V lost 0 bases and J lost 6, with 12 bases in between. Per germline, CDR1 SGHDT and CDR2 YYEEEE. CDR3 length: 15 residues. The CDR3 here is CASSLELVAAGELFF. The CDR3, as DNA: TGTGCCAGCAGCTTGGAACTAGTTGCGGCCGGGGAGCTGTTTTTT.

The V call is TRBV30, the J call TRBJ2-7, with TRBD1 matching over 9 bases. CDR1 is GTSNPN and CDR2 is SVGIG in the germline V gene (reference sequence). V was pared by 2 bases and J by 0 bases, with 14 bases of the junction left unmatched. The CDR3 contains 18 residues. CDR3 sequence (DNA): TGTGCCTGGAGTCTAACAGGGGGCGAGGGGTTTTACTCCTACGAGCAGTACTTC. Its translation is CAWSLTGGEGFYSYEQYF. Using reference TRBV30 and TRBJ2-7 for the parts outside the CDR3, the full variable domain is SQTIHQWPATLVQPVGSPLSLECTVEGTSNPNLYWYRQAAGRGLQLLFYSVGIGQISSEVPQNLSASRPQDRQFILSSKKLLLSDSGFYLCAWSLTGGEGFYSYEQYFGPGTRLTVT.

This rearrangement joins TRBV29-1 to TRBJ2-5; 9 nucleotides match TRBD1. V dropped 7 bases and J dropped 3; count of bases not matched to a gene: 3. The CDR3 is 12 residues long. Germline V gene lookup returns CDR1 SQVTM and CDR2 ANQGSEA. The CDR3 protein is CSAGTGKETQYF. The CDR3 DNA follows: TGCAGCGCCGGGACAGGGAAAGAGACCCAGTACTTC. Based on the CDR3 plus reference TRBV29-1 and TRBJ2-5, the full variable domain is SAVISQKPSRDICQRGTSLTIQCQVDSQVTMMFWYRQQPGQSLTLIATANQGSEATYESGFVIDKFPISRPNLTFSTLTVSNMSPEDSSIYLCSAGTGKETQYFGPGTRLLVL.

The chain links TRBV13 to TRBJ2-5; TRBD2 agrees at 8 bases. The trim removed 1 base at V and 4 bases at J, leaving 5 bases unmatched. Germline V lookup: CDR1 PRHDT, CDR2 FYEKMQ (reference sequence). This CDR3 comprises 15 residues. CDR3 in amino acids: CASSLAGGLRETQYF. The CDR3 DNA sequence: TGTGCCAGCAGCTTAGCGGGGGGGCTAAGAGAGACCCAGTACTTC.

A remark on this clone: The same CDR3 arises from other DNA sequences in this sample as well. This chain uses TRBV9 with TRBJ1-1; D is perhaps TRBD1 (6 bases). The germline V and J ends were trimmed by 0 bases and 1 base, with 10 bases remaining between them. Germline lookup yields CDR1 SGDLS and CDR2 YYNGEE. This CDR3 comprises 15 residues. The CDR3 DNA follows: TGTGCCAGCAGCGTAGACTCGACAGGGAACACTGAAGCTTTCTTT. Its translation is CASSVDSTGNTEAFF.

The chain uses TRBV13 and TRBJ2-1; D uncertain. CDR1 and CDR2 (germline): PRHDT, FYEKMQ (reference sequence). Trimming pared 5 bases from V and 0 bases from J, leaving 11 bases between. The CDR3 sequence is 15 residues long. As DNA, the CDR3 is TGTGCCAGCAGCCCTAGGGTGAGCTCCTACAATGAGCAGTTCTTC. It codes for CASSPRVSSYNEQFF.

V gene TRBV9 combines with J gene TRBJ1-4; D remains ambiguous. The CDR3 is made up of 12 amino acids. V gave up 3 bases and J gave up 4 bases, with 4 bases separating them. The V gene's germline CDR1 is SGDLS and CDR2 YYNGEE. CDR3 loop: CASSGLNEKLFF. CDR3 DNA: TGTGCCAGCAGCGGTCTTAATGAAAAACTGTTTTTT.

The J gene is TRBJ1-4, the V gene TRBV13; D gene uncertain. Germline CDR1 reads PRHDT; CDR2 reads FYEKMQ (reference sequence). Trimming shortened V by 4 bases and J by 4 bases, and 13 bases separated the two germline ends. There are 15 residues in the CDR3. CDR3 sequence: CASSSQTADNEKLFF. The CDR3 DNA is TGTGCCAGCAGCTCTCAAACAGCGGATAATGAAAAACTGTTTTTT.

The chain recombines TRBV4-1 with TRBJ1-4, with D uncertain. From germline, CDR1 is MGHRA and CDR2 YSYEKL. This CDR3 has 14 residues. Trimming shortened V by 0 bases and J by 10 bases, and 12 bases separated the two germline ends. The CDR3 reads CASSQDLREGKLFF. CDR3 coding DNA: TGCGCCAGCAGCCAAGATCTCCGCGAGGGAAAACTGTTTTTT.

Details on this clone: Additional DNA sequences in this sample encode the identical CDR3. The V call is TRBV30, the J call TRBJ2-1; no reliable D call. CDR1 GTSNPN and CDR2 SVGIG come from the germline V gene (reference sequence). This CDR3 has 11 residues. Between the trimmed V and J ends, which lost 2 bases and 5 bases, there was a span of 4 bases. CDR3 residues: CAWSPDNEQFF. The CDR3 DNA reads TGTGCCTGGAGTCCCGACAATGAGCAGTTCTTC. The full variable domain, in which reference TRBV30 and TRBJ2-1 provide the parts outside the CDR3, is SQTIHQWPATLVQPVGSPLSLECTVEGTSNPNLYWYRQAAGRGLQLLFYSVGIGQISSEVPQNLSASRPQDRQFILSSKKLLLSDSGFYLCAWSPDNEQFFGPGTRLTVL.

The rearrangement uses TRBV10-1 and TRBJ2-7; 7 bases align to TRBD2. Germline CDR1 WNHNN, CDR2 SYGVQD (reference sequence). Losses at the gene ends were 2 bases for V and 5 bases for J; bases not matched to a gene: 12. CDR3 length equals 16 residues. As DNA, the CDR3 is TGCGCCAGCAGTGAGGCTGGCGGGAGTCTTAAGAACGAGCAGTACTTC. Residues: CASSEAGGSLKNEQYF.

The chain recombines TRBV29-1 with TRBJ1-2; 12 bases fit TRBD1. Unmatched junction bases numbered 4, after V lost 5 bases and J lost 6 bases. Germline-derived CDR1 and CDR2 are SQVTM and ANQGSEA. The CDR3 totals 13 residues. For the CDR3, the DNA is TGCAGCGTTCCGGGACAGGGGGCGGATGGCTACACCTTC. Translating gives CSVPGQGADGYTF.